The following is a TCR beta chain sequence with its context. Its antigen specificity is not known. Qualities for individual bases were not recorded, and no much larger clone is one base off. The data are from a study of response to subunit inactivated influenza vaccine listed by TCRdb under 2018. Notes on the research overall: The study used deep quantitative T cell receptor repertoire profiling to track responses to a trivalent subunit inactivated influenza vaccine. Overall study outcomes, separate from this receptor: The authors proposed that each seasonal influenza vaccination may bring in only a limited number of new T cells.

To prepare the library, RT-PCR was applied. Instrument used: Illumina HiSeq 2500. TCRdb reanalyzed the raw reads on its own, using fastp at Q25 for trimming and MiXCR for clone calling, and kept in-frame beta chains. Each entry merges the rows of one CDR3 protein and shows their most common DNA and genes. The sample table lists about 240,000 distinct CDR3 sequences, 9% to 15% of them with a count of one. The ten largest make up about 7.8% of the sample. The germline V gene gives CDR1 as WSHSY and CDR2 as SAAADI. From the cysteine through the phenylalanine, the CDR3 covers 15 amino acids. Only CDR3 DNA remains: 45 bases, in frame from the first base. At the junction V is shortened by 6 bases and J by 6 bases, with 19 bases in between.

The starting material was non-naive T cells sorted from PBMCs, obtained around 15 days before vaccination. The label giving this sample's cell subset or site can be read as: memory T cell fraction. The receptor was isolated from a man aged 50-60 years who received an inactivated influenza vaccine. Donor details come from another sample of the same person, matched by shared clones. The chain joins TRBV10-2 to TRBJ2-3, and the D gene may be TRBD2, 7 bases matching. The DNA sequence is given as TGCGCCAGCAGGGATGACTGGGCGGGGGCCGATACGCAGTATTTT. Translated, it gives CASRDDWAGADTQYF.